One and the same sample provided the 26 T cell receptor beta chains below, sequenced in a study of T cells in localized non-small cell lung cancer. The table came from immunoSEQ multiplex PCR; TCRdb's copy has only in-frame clones and leaves some out. In the table there are tens of thousands of clones, around 93% of which are singletons. The sequences come from peripheral blood, collected before any cancer treatment. These receptors all come from a female donor over 55 with stage I lung adenocarcinoma.

The gene calls are TRBV18 and TRBJ1-1; possible D gene TRBD1, 6 bases. CDR3 length: 13 residues. CDR1 KGHSH and CDR2 LQKENI come from the germline V gene. Between the trimmed V and J ends, which lost 4 bases and 1 base, there was a span of 7 bases. The CDR3 DNA follows: TGTGCCAGCTCACGGGACAAGAACACTGAAGCTTTCTTT. It codes for CASSRDKNTEAFF.

The chain links TRBV27 to TRBJ2-5; no definite D call. The CDR3 is made up of 13 amino acids. Germline values: CDR1 MNHEY, CDR2 SMNVEV (reference sequence). V lost 3 bases to trimming and J lost 2 bases, with 7 bases between them. CDR3 loop: CASSFRFQETQYF. CDR3 sequence (DNA): TGTGCCAGCAGTTTTCGTTTTCAAGAGACCCAGTACTTC.

The chain employs TRBV19 and TRBJ2-1; a possible D gene is TRBD2 (7 bases). CDR1 LNHDA and CDR2 SQIVND come from the germline V gene (reference sequence). The germline V and J ends were trimmed by 5 bases and 3 bases, with 14 bases remaining between them. The CDR3 consists of 15 residues. The CDR3 here is CASSGGGGFYNEQFF. DNA for the CDR3: TGTGCCAGTAGTGGGGGGGGCGGTTTCTACAATGAGCAGTTCTTC.

This clone turned up a few times. The chain recombines TRBV6-1 with TRBJ1-2; the D is unclear. Per germline, CDR1 MNHNS and CDR2 SASEGT. Trimming took off 9 bases at V and 0 bases at J, with 11 bases between the two ends. There are 13 residues in the CDR3. The CDR3, as DNA: TGTGCCAGTCTAATGGGAGCTAACTATGGCTACACCTTC. Residues: CASLMGANYGYTF.

The rearrangement joins TRBV13 to TRBJ2-2; 8 bases map to TRBD1. Germline assignment: CDR1 PRHDT and CDR2 FYEKMQ (reference sequence). V was pared by 4 bases and J by 5 bases, with 3 bases of the junction left unmatched. CDR3 length: 14 residues. The CDR3: CASSSRTGTGELFF. In DNA form, the CDR3 reads TGTGCCAGCAGCTCCCGGACAGGGACCGGGGAGCTGTTTTTT.

The gene calls are TRBV30 and TRBJ1-3; 7 bases map to TRBD1. This CDR3 has 15 residues. CDR1 is GTSNPN and CDR2 is SVGIG in the germline V gene (reference sequence). V lost 2 bases and J lost 0; bases outside the gene matches: 4. DNA for the CDR3: TGTGCCTGGAGTTCCTCAGGGGGCTCTGGAAACACCATATATTTT. Its translation is CAWSSSGGSGNTIYF.

The chain uses TRBV7-9 and TRBJ2-3; 8 bases match TRBD2. J lost 2 bases, V lost 6 bases, and 7 bases had no gene match. The germline gives CDR1 SEHNR, CDR2 FQNEAQ (reference sequence). The CDR3 length is 15 residues. The CDR3 reads CASRSSGTYTDTQYF. The CDR3 DNA is TGTGCCAGCAGAAGTAGCGGGACGTACACAGATACGCAGTATTTT.

The chain joins TRBV11-3 to TRBJ2-7; D gene unclear. Trimming shortened V by 1 base and J by 1 base, and 8 bases separated the two germline ends. CDR1 and CDR2 from the germline V gene are SGHNT and YENEEA. The length of the CDR3 is 14 residues. The CDR3 DNA is TGTGCCAGCAGCTTAGGATCAGGTTCCTACGAGCAGTACTTC. Residues: CASSLGSGSYEQYF.

The rearrangement uses TRBV4-1 and TRBJ1-6, with a possible D match to TRBD1 (5 bases). CDR1 is MGHRA and CDR2 is YSYEKL in the germline V gene. The CDR3 spans 15 residues. Trimming took off 0 bases at V and 9 bases at J, with 12 bases between the two ends. CDR3 loop: CASSQDVQGISPLHF. CDR3 DNA sequence: TGCGCCAGCAGCCAAGATGTGCAGGGAATTTCACCCCTCCACTTT.

This clone was detected a few times. V and J are TRBV30 and TRBJ1-3; 7 bases fit TRBD1. V gave up 3 bases and J gave up 1 base; unmatched junction bases: 0. Germline V gene sequence: CDR1 GTSNPN, CDR2 SVGIG (reference sequence). There are 13 residues in the CDR3. CDR3 bases: TGTGCCTGGAGGACAGGGTCTGGAAACACCATATATTTT. This gives the protein CAWRTGSGNTIYF. Full variable domain (missing parts from reference TRBV30 and TRBJ1-3): SQTIHQWPATLVQPVGSPLSLECTVEGTSNPNLYWYRQAAGRGLQLLFYSVGIGQISSEVPQNLSASRPQDRQFILSSKKLLLSDSGFYLCAWRTGSGNTIYFGEGSWLTVV.

There are a few counts of this clone. The chain carries TRBV7-9 and TRBJ2-7; 12 bases are shared with TRBD1. CDR3 length equals 15 residues. Per germline, CDR1 SEHNR and CDR2 FQNEAQ (reference sequence). The J segment lost 5 bases and the V segment lost 0 bases, leaving 2 bases of the junction unmatched. This CDR3 is CASSLAGQGADEQYF. DNA of the CDR3: TGTGCCAGCAGCTTAGCGGGACAGGGGGCCGACGAGCAGTACTTC.

The V gene is TRBV5-1, the J gene TRBJ2-5; 7 bases fit TRBD2. V lost 2 bases to trimming and J lost 3 bases; unmatched junction nucleotides: 1. The germline V gene has CDR1 SGHRS and CDR2 YFSETQ. The CDR3 loop spans 13 amino acids. The CDR3 reads CASSFAGEETQYF. The CDR3 DNA is TGCGCCAGCAGCTTCGCGGGGGAAGAGACCCAGTACTTC. The whole variable domain, remainder taken from reference TRBV5-1 and TRBJ2-5, is KAGVTQTPRYLIKTRGQQVTLSCSPISGHRSVSWYQQTPGQGLQFLFEYFSETQRNKGNFPGRFSGRQFSNSRSEMNVSTLELGDSALYLCASSFAGEETQYFGPGTRLLVL.

The rearrangement joins TRBV19 to TRBJ1-1, with 10 bases fitting TRBD1. From germline, CDR1 is LNHDA and CDR2 SQIVND (reference sequence). Losses at the gene ends were 7 bases for V and 4 bases for J; bases not matched to a gene: 6. The CDR3 covers 14 residues. The chain's CDR3 is CASKGQGVGTEAFF. As DNA, the CDR3 is TGTGCCAGTAAAGGACAGGGGGTCGGCACTGAAGCTTTCTTT. The complete variable domain, with remaining parts taken from reference TRBV19 and TRBJ1-1, reads DGGITQSPKYLFRKEGQNVTLSCEQNLNHDAMYWYRQDPGQGLRLIYYSQIVNDFQKGDIAEGYSVSREKKESFPLTVTSAQKNPTAFYLCASKGQGVGTEAFFGQGTRLTVV.

This clone was detected only once. The gene calls are TRBV19 and TRBJ2-1, with D perhaps TRBD1 (6 bases). Between the trimmed V and J ends, which lost 7 bases and 6 bases, there was a span of 22 bases. The germline V gene has CDR1 LNHDA and CDR2 SQIVND (reference sequence). The CDR3 runs 16 residues. The DNA of the CDR3 is TGTGCCAGTATGAAGACGGGACAACGTATATTCAATGAGCAGTTCTTC. This codes for CASMKTGQRIFNEQFF.

The V call is TRBV7-2, the J call TRBJ1-1; the D gene is possibly TRBD1 (5 bases). This CDR3 comprises 13 residues. Germline loops: CDR1 SGHTA, CDR2 FQGNSA. Trimming stripped 5 bases from V and 7 bases from J, with 14 bases between. CDR3 bases: TGTGCCAGCAGCAATCGAGCGGGGGGTGAAGCTTTCTTT. This translates into CASSNRAGGEAFF.

The CDR3 DNA is TGTGCCAGCAGTCCCCCCGGGACTTATTCTCCTCGAGGCTACACCTTC. It encodes CASSPPGTYSPRGYTF. The chain joins TRBV28 to TRBJ1-2; a possible D gene is TRBD1 (5 bases). V lost 5 bases and J 8 bases, leaving 24 bases between the germline ends. The CDR3 is made up of 16 amino acids. Looked up from germline, CDR1 is MDHEN and CDR2 is SYDVKM.

The chain recombines TRBV7-9 with TRBJ2-1; no clear D gene. V gave up 0 bases and J gave up 6 bases, with 15 bases separating them. There are 16 residues in the CDR3. CDR1 is SEHNR and CDR2 is FQNEAQ in the germline V gene (reference sequence). CDR3 sequence (DNA): TGTGCCAGCAGCTTAGCGCTTAGCCCTTCTACCAATGAGCAGTTCTTC. Its protein product is CASSLALSPSTNEQFF.

With regard to this clone: An end of the junction does not agree with germline; a read error may underlie this. The chain combines TRBV10-3 with TRBJ2-7; 8 nucleotides line up with TRBD1. The CDR3 totals 14 residues. From germline, CDR1 is ENHRY and CDR2 SYGVKD. CDR3 amino acids: CATSYSRQGPEQYF. CDR3 coding DNA: TGTGCCACCAGTTACTCAAGACAGGGGCCCGAGCAGTACTTC.

The chain uses TRBV6-4 and TRBJ1-1, with 9 bases fitting TRBD1. Germline CDR1 is MRHNA and CDR2 is SNTAGT. Germline trimming cut 6 bases from V and 0 bases from J; bases unmatched to any gene: 5. The CDR3 runs 15 residues. The CDR3 region is CASREGQGVNTEAFF. The CDR3 nucleotides are TGTGCCAGCAGAGAGGGACAGGGAGTGAACACTGAAGCTTTCTTT.

The V gene is TRBV6-6, the J gene TRBJ1-1, with TRBD1 identical over 8 bases. Germline-derived CDR1 and CDR2 are MNHNY and SVGAGI (reference sequence). With V trimmed by 6 bases and J by 6 bases, 6 bases remained unmatched. The CDR3 extends over 13 amino acids. The CDR3 here is CASSYTQGAEAFF. CDR3 coding DNA: TGTGCCAGCAGCTACACACAGGGGGCTGAAGCTTTCTTT.

The chain joins TRBV30 to TRBJ1-2; D perhaps matches TRBD1 (5 bases). The CDR3 length is 12 residues. V was cut by 8 bases and J by 5 bases, with 15 bases left in between. Germline CDR1 is GTSNPN and CDR2 is SVGIG (reference sequence). CDR3 amino acids: CAGEGQGYGYTF. DNA of the CDR3: TGTGCCGGTGAGGGGCAGGGTTATGGCTACACCTTC.

The chain has TRBV28 and TRBJ2-5, with a possible D match to TRBD2 (6 bases). The CDR3 totals 15 residues. Trimming took 3 bases from V and 5 from J, leaving 16 bases between them. Per germline, CDR1 MDHEN and CDR2 SYDVKM. Written as DNA, the CDR3 is TGTGCCAGCAGTTTTTCGGGACGAGGAGGGGAGACCCAGTACTTC. Amino acid sequence: CASSFSGRGGETQYF.

The chain couples TRBV7-2 to TRBJ2-5; D gene unclear. CDR1 SGHTA and CDR2 FQGNSA come from the germline V gene. The CDR3 has 14 amino acids. Trimming left V 3 bases short and J 3 bases short, with 11 bases between. The CDR3, as DNA: TGTGCCAGCAGCTTCCGGCTAGGGAAAGAGACCCAGTACTTC. This gives the protein CASSFRLGKETQYF. Based on the CDR3 plus reference TRBV7-2 and TRBJ2-5, the full variable domain is GAGVSQSPSNKVTEKGKDVELRCDPISGHTALYWYRQSLGQGLEFLIYFQGNSAPDKSGLPSDRFSAERTGGSVSTLTIQRTQQEDSAVYLCASSFRLGKETQYFGPGTRLLVL.

As to this clone: At one of its ends the junction is not consistent with the germline gene, which may arise from a read error. The V and J genes are TRBV5-1 and TRBJ2-3; TRBD1 matches at 8 bases. This CDR3 is built from 15 residues. CDR1 SGHRS and CDR2 YFSETQ come from the germline V gene. The CDR3 DNA reads as TGCGCCAGCAACTTGGTAGGGGGACAGGCGGGTACGCAGTATTTT. Translated: CASNLVGGQAGTQYF.

The gene calls are TRBV6-1 and TRBJ1-3; a possible D gene is TRBD1 (5 bases). Looked up from germline, CDR1 is MNHNS and CDR2 is SASEGT. This CDR3 spans 15 amino acids. The V end lost 5 bases, the J end lost 4 bases, and 15 bases lay between the germline ends. CDR3 nucleotides: TGTGCCAGCAGTTCGGGGGGATTGAGAGGAAACACCATATATTTT. Residues: CASSSGGLRGNTIYF.

The chain joins TRBV7-6 to TRBJ1-2, with D perhaps matching TRBD1 (6 bases). Germline V gene data show CDR1 as SGHVS and CDR2 as FNYEAQ. Trimming pared 4 bases from V and 8 bases from J, leaving 11 bases between. The CDR3 contains 12 residues. The DNA of the CDR3 is TGTGCCAGCAGCTCCCCCGGGGGCGGCTACACCTTC. It yields the protein CASSSPGGGYTF.